Below, 2 T cell receptor beta chains from the same sample are listed, as sequenced in a study of shared clonotypes between healthy human individuals. Clones were sequenced by immunoSEQ multiplex PCR, and TCRdb holds only the in-frame ones, with some missing. The table records around 600,000 clones, roughly 97% of them present only once. Material: naive CD4+ T cells sorted from blood. Sample subset: CD45RA+ positively selected. All receptors come from a woman between 25 and 40 years old in good health.

This clone has only one observation. The CDR3 DNA reads TGTGCCAGCAGCTCACCGGGACTAGCGTCCTACGAGCAGTACTTC. As protein: CASSSPGLASYEQYF. The rearrangement joins TRBV5-6 to TRBJ2-7; TRBD2 agrees at 10 bases. This CDR3 has 15 residues. In germline, CDR1 is SGHDT, CDR2 YYEEEE. After removal of 3 bases from V and 1 base from J, the junction contained 4 bases not matched to a gene.

The V call is TRBV4-1, the J call TRBJ2-2; 7 bases align to TRBD1. Trimming removed 1 base from V and 9 bases from J; junction bases left unmatched: 14. This CDR3 spans 17 amino acids. From germline, CDR1 is MGHRA and CDR2 YSYEKL. CDR3 amino acids: CASSQGPRDSGTRELFF. The CDR3 DNA reads TGCGCCAGCAGCCAAGGTCCCCGGGACAGTGGAACCCGGGAGCTGTTTTTT.